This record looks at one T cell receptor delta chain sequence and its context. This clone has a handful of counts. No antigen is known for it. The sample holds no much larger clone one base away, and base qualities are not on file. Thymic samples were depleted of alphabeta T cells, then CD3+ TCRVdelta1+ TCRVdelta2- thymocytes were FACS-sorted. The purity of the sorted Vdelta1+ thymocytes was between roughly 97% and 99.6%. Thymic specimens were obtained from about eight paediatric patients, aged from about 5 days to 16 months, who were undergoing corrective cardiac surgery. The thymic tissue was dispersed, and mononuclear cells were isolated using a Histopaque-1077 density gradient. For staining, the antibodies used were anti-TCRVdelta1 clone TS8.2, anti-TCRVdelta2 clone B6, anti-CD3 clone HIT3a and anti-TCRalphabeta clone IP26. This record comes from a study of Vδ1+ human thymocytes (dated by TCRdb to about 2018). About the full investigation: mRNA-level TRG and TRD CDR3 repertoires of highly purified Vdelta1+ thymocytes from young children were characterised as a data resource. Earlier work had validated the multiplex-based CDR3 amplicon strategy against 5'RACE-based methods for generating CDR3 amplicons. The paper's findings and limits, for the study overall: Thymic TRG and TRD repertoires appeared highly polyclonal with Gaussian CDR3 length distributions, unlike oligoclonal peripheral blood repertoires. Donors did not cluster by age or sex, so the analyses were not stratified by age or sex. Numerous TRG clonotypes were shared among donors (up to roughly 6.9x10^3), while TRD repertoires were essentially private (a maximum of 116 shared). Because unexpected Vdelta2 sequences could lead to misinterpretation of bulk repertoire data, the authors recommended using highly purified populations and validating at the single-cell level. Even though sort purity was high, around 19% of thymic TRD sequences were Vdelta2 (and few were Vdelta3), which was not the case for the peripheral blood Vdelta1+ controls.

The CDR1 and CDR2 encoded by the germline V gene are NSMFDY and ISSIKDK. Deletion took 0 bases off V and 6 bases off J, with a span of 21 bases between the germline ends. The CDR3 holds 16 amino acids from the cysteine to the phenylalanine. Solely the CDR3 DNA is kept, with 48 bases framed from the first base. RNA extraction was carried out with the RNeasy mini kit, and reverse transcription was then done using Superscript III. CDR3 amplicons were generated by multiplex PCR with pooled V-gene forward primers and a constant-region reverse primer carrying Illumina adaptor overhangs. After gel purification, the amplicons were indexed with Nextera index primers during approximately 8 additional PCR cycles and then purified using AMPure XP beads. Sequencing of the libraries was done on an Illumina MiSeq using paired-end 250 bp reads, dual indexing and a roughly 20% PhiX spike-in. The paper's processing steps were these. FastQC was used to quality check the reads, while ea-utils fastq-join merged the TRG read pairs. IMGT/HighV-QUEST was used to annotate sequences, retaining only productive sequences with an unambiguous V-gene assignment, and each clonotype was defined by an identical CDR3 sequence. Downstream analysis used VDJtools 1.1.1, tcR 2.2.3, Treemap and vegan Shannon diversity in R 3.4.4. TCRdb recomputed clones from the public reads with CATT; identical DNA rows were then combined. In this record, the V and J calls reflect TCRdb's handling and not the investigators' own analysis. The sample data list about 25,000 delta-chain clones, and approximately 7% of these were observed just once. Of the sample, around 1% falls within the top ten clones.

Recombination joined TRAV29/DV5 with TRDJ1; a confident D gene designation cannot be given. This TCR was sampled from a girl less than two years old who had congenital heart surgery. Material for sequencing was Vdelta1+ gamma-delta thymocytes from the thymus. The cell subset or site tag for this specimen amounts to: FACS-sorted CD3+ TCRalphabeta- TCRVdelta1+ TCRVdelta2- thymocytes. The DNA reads TGTGCAGCAAGCGTCATCTCCAGCCGAACCATGAATAAACTCATCTTT. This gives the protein CAASVISSRTMNKLIF.